The 28 T cell receptor beta chains presented below share a single source sample, sequenced in a study of shared clonotypes between healthy human individuals. Measured with immunoSEQ multiplex PCR; TCRdb has only the in-frame clones, and not every one. Among around 2.5 million clones, 93% were seen once, and the ten largest hold roughly 0.36%. Sequencing was carried out using naive CD4+ T cells from PBMCs. The subset denotes: CD45RA+ positively selected. These receptor sequences come from a man in his late teens or twenties in good health. Some clones in this sample may be carry-over from other donors' samples.

CDR3 nucleotide sequence: TGTGCCTGGACCACGAATGGGAATGAGCAGTTCTTC. This codes for CAWTTNGNEQFF. V usage is TRBV30 and J usage is TRBJ2-1; no firm D call. With 4 bases removed from V and 7 bases from J, the gap between germline ends came to 11 bases. This CDR3 has 12 residues. Germline assignment: CDR1 GTSNPN and CDR2 SVGIG (reference sequence). The complete variable domain, with remaining parts taken from reference TRBV30 and TRBJ2-1, reads SQTIHQWPATLVQPVGSPLSLECTVEGTSNPNLYWYRQAAGRGLQLLFYSVGIGQISSEVPQNLSASRPQDRQFILSSKKLLLSDSGFYLCAWTTNGNEQFFGPGTRLTVL.

The chain is built from TRBV5-1 and TRBJ2-7, with D uncertain. CDR1 is SGHRS and CDR2 is YFSETQ in the germline V gene. V shed 4 bases and J shed 6 bases, with 14 bases lying between them. This CDR3 is built from 13 residues. The CDR3 loop reads CASSPDLYSEQYF. The CDR3 DNA reads TGCGCCAGCAGCCCCGACCTGTATAGCGAGCAGTACTTC.

This rearrangement joins TRBV5-1 to TRBJ2-3; 9 bases are shared with TRBD2. Per the germline V gene, CDR1 is SGHRS and CDR2 is YFSETQ. This CDR3 spans 18 amino acids. V trimming: 4 bases; J trimming: 3 bases; junction bases outside the gene matches: 15. CDR3 loop: CASSVRRSGSWGTDTQYF. CDR3 bases: TGCGCCAGCAGCGTAAGGCGTAGCGGGAGCTGGGGAACAGATACGCAGTATTTT. Full variable domain (rest looked up from reference TRBV5-1 and TRBJ2-3): KAGVTQTPRYLIKTRGQQVTLSCSPISGHRSVSWYQQTPGQGLQFLFEYFSETQRNKGNFPGRFSGRQFSNSRSEMNVSTLELGDSALYLCASSVRRSGSWGTDTQYFGPGTRLTVL.

CDR3 coding DNA: TGTGCCACCAAGAGGCGGACAGGGCAATACTCTGGGGCCAACGTCCTGACTTTC. Residues: CATKRRTGQYSGANVLTF. The chain is built from TRBV28 and TRBJ2-6, with 8 bases lining up with TRBD1. The CDR3 is 18 amino acids. V lost 10 bases, J lost 0 bases, and 14 bases stayed unmatched. Germline V gene data show CDR1 as MDHEN and CDR2 as SYDVKM. Complete variable domain (other parts from reference TRBV28 and TRBJ2-6): DVKVTQSSRYLVKRTGEKVFLECVQDMDHENMFWYRQDPGLGLRLIYFSYDVKMKEKGDIPEGYSVSREKKERFSLILESASTNQTSMYLCATKRRTGQYSGANVLTFGAGSRLTVL.

The chain couples TRBV18 to TRBJ2-3; 7 bases match TRBD1. V dropped 6 bases and J dropped 2; count of bases not matched to a gene: 11. CDR1 KGHSH and CDR2 LQKENI come from the germline V gene. The CDR3 runs to 16 residues. CDR3 sequence reads: CASSLIGDSITDTQYF. Written as DNA, the CDR3 is TGTGCCAGCTCCCTCATTGGGGACAGCATCACAGATACGCAGTATTTT.

This rearrangement joins TRBV9 to TRBJ2-2; unclear D gene. The CDR3 has 14 residues. Germline-derived CDR1 and CDR2 are SGDLS and YYNGEE. Trimming took 4 bases from V and 6 from J, leaving 13 bases between them. The CDR3 is CASSPRTFAGELFF. CDR3 sequence (DNA): TGTGCCAGCAGCCCACGGACGTTTGCCGGGGAGCTGTTTTTT.

This clone was seen a single time. The CDR3 sequence: CASSEDIRPGNTIYF. The CDR3 DNA sequence: TGCGCCAGCAGTGAGGATATAAGGCCCGGAAACACCATATATTTT. The J gene is TRBJ1-3, the V gene TRBV10-2; D ambiguous. CDR3 length equals 15 residues. In germline, CDR1 is WSHSY, CDR2 SAAADI. V lost 2 bases to trimming and J lost 4 bases, with 12 bases between them.

The rearrangement joins TRBV9 to TRBJ2-6, with unresolved D. Trimming took 4 bases from V and 4 from J, leaving 9 bases between them. CDR3 length equals 14 residues. From germline, CDR1 is SGDLS and CDR2 YYNGEE. CDR3 nucleotide sequence: TGTGCCAGCAGCCCGATAATGGGGGCCAACGTCCTGACTTTC. This codes for CASSPIMGANVLTF.

A note on this clone: Other DNA sequences from this sample encode an identical CDR3 as well. The chain uses TRBV28 and TRBJ2-3; no firm D call. The CDR3 spans 11 residues. The V gene lost 3 bases and the J gene lost 6 bases, with 4 bases spanning the gap. Germline V lookup: CDR1 MDHEN, CDR2 SYDVKM. CDR3 sequence: CASSLRDTQYF. DNA for the CDR3: TGTGCCAGCAGTTTGCGGGATACGCAGTATTTT.

The gene calls are TRBV6-6 and TRBJ1-1, with a tentative D call TRBD1 (6 bases). Germline V gene sequence: CDR1 MNHNY, CDR2 SVGAGI (reference sequence). The CDR3 is made up of 14 amino acids. Deletions cut 7 bases from V and 1 base from J, with 13 bases between. CDR3 region: CASTSRTENTEAFF. CDR3 DNA sequence: TGTGCCAGCACCTCCAGGACAGAGAACACTGAAGCTTTCTTT.

This clone came up once. This chain links TRBV27 with TRBJ2-7, with unresolved D. The V and J ends lost 7 bases and 3 bases respectively, with 16 bases between them. The CDR3 consists of 14 residues. Germline V gives CDR1 MNHEY, CDR2 SMNVEV (reference sequence). DNA for the CDR3: TGTGCCAGCACAGACTGGGATGATGTCTACGAGCAGTACTTC. Translated: CASTDWDDVYEQYF.

The chain is built from TRBV2 and TRBJ2-5; D uncertain. The DNA end lines up better with TRBJ2-7; the J call may be wrong. This CDR3 contains 14 residues. Per germline, CDR1 SNHLY and CDR2 FYNNEI. DNA of the CDR3: TGTGCCAGCAGTGTGTTACGGGCCCCTTACGAGCAGTACTTC. It codes for CASSVLRAPYEQYF.

The CDR3 DNA is TGTGCCAGCAGTCGACTAGCGGGAAATGAGGATACGCAGTATTTT. Amino acid sequence: CASSRLAGNEDTQYF. The rearrangement links TRBV6-1 to TRBJ2-3; TRBD2 matches 11 bases. The trim removed 5 bases at V and 6 bases at J, leaving 7 bases unmatched. This CDR3 contains 15 residues. Germline V gene sequence: CDR1 MNHNS, CDR2 SASEGT.

This chain links TRBV5-1 with TRBJ2-7, with TRBD2 identical over 13 bases. The germline V gene encodes CDR1 SGHRS and CDR2 YFSETQ. The ends lost 4 bases at V and 3 bases at J; junction bases unmatched: 10. The CDR3 loop spans 17 amino acids. The CDR3 protein is CASSRGTSGDSYYEQYF. Here the CDR3 DNA reads TGCGCCAGCAGCCGGGGGACTAGCGGGGATTCATACTACGAGCAGTACTTC.

The chain joins TRBV5-5 to TRBJ1-2, with D possibly TRBD1 on 6 matching bases. Trimming removed 0 bases from V and 2 bases from J, with 11 bases in between. The CDR3 spans 15 residues. Germline V gene data show CDR1 as SGHKS and CDR2 as YYEKEE (reference sequence). The CDR3 coding sequence is TGTGCCAGCAGCTTGGGCTTGACAGGAAACTATGGCTACACCTTC. Amino acid sequence: CASSLGLTGNYGYTF.

On this clone itself: The sample carries other DNA sequences with the same CDR3. V usage is TRBV30 and J usage is TRBJ2-5, with unresolved D. The CDR3 loop spans 12 amino acids. V lost 2 bases and J lost 1, with 5 bases in between. Germline CDR1 is GTSNPN and CDR2 is SVGIG (reference sequence). The CDR3 here is CAWSLAQETQYF. The DNA of the CDR3 is TGTGCCTGGAGTTTGGCCCAAGAGACCCAGTACTTC.

The V call is TRBV15, the J call TRBJ2-5; D remains unclear. V lost 0 bases and J 5 bases, leaving 7 bases between the germline ends. Germline assignment: CDR1 LNHNV and CDR2 YYDKDF (reference sequence). The CDR3 contains 13 residues. CDR3 residues: CATSRDGSETQYF. In nucleotides, the CDR3 is TGTGCCACCAGCAGAGATGGGTCCGAGACCCAGTACTTC.

In this sample, this clone turned up once. The V call is TRBV11-3, the J call TRBJ2-7, with TRBD2 identical over 9 bases. V dropped 5 bases and J dropped 5; count of bases not matched to a gene: 7. Germline V gives CDR1 SGHNT, CDR2 YENEEA. CDR3 length: 14 residues. The CDR3 nucleotides are TGTGCCAGCAGCCGCGGGACTAGCACAGACGAGCAGTACTTC. Translation: CASSRGTSTDEQYF.

Note on this clone: An end of the junction does not agree with germline; a read error may underlie this. The rearrangement links TRBV6-5 to TRBJ1-2; possible D gene TRBD1, 6 bases. The CDR3 contains 14 residues. Germline lookup yields CDR1 MNHEY and CDR2 SVGAGI. The CDR3 is CASRGAEGNSGYTF. CDR3 DNA sequence: TGTGCCAGCAGGGGGGCTGAGGGGAACTCTGGCTACACCTTC.

V usage is TRBV5-4 and J usage is TRBJ1-1; maybe TRBD1 (5 bases). The CDR3 consists of 13 residues. V was cut by 10 bases and J by 4 bases, with 17 bases left in between. Germline V gives CDR1 SGHNT, CDR2 YYREEE (reference sequence). CDR3 loop: CAAASGGGTEAFF. CDR3 nucleotide sequence: TGTGCCGCTGCTTCGGGGGGAGGCACTGAAGCTTTCTTT.

In regard to this clone: A read error may produce the germline difference seen at one junction end. The chain joins TRBV11-2 to TRBJ2-2, with TRBD1 matching 9 bases. This CDR3 contains 15 residues. Germline V gene sequence: CDR1 SGHAT, CDR2 FQNNGV. The CDR3 DNA reads TGTGCCAGCAGCCAACAGGGGGCGAATACCGGGGAGCTGTTTTTT. Encoded protein: CASSQQGANTGELFF.

The CDR3 region has the DNA TGTGCCAGCAGCTTTGACAGGGGGAACTATGGCTACACCTTC. Translated: CASSFDRGNYGYTF. V usage is TRBV9 and J usage is TRBJ1-2, with 9 bases identical to TRBD1. The V segment lost 4 bases and the J segment 2 bases; nucleotides outside the gene matches: 3. The germline gives CDR1 SGDLS, CDR2 YYNGEE. This CDR3 region has 14 residues.

The rearrangement uses TRBV21-1 and TRBJ2-7; the table gives TRBD1 as D, unverified against the DNA. TRBV21-1 counts as a pseudogene. The CDR3 spans 14 residues. The CDR3 DNA follows: TGTGCCAGCCCTTTGAGGGACAGGGCTTACGAGCAGTACTTC. Translating it yields CASPLRDRAYEQYF.

The J gene is TRBJ2-2, the V gene TRBV30; D gene ambiguous. The CDR3 is made up of 14 amino acids. V dropped 4 bases and J dropped 6 bases, with 15 bases sitting between them. The germline gives CDR1 GTSNPN, CDR2 SVGIG (reference sequence). The chain's CDR3 is CAWNLHSKSGELFF. The CDR3 bases are TGTGCCTGGAATCTCCACTCAAAGTCCGGGGAGCTGTTTTTT.

Comments on this clone: This sample also contains other DNA sequences that code for the same CDR3. This rearrangement joins TRBV5-4 to TRBJ2-1; 8 positions match TRBD2. The CDR3 is 15 amino acids. V lost 1 base to trimming and J lost 2 bases; unmatched junction nucleotides: 2. CDR1 SGHNT and CDR2 YYREEE come from the germline V gene (reference sequence). This CDR3 reads CASSLTSGTYNEQFF. The CDR3 DNA is TGTGCCAGCAGCTTGACTAGCGGAACCTACAATGAGCAGTTCTTC.

This chain joins TRBV7-8 and TRBJ2-5; D perhaps matches TRBD2 (5 bases). This CDR3 has 12 residues. Trimming took off 4 bases at V and 7 bases at J, with 10 bases between the two ends. Germline loops: CDR1 SGHVS, CDR2 FQNEAQ. The CDR3 protein is CASSSTRGTQYF. The CDR3 nucleotides are TGTGCCAGCAGCTCAACCCGGGGGACCCAGTACTTC.

The genes are TRBV28 and TRBJ1-2, with 12 positions matching TRBD1. Trimming at V came to 11 bases and at J to 4 bases, leaving 17 bases not matched to a gene. Germline CDR1 MDHEN, CDR2 SYDVKM. The CDR3 covers 17 residues. For the CDR3, the DNA is TGTGCCGGCGCCTCCAGAGGGGGACAGGGGGCTTTCTATGGCTACACCTTC. Protein product: CAGASRGGQGAFYGYTF.

V gene TRBV7-3 combines with J gene TRBJ2-1, with no clear D. Looked up from germline, CDR1 is SGHTA and CDR2 is FQGTGA. The germline V and J ends were trimmed by 1 base and 0 bases, with 16 bases remaining between them. This CDR3 comprises 18 residues. DNA of the CDR3: TGTGCCAGCAGCTTAATCTACGGCGGACGGAGCTCCTACAATGAGCAGTTCTTC. Translated: CASSLIYGGRSSYNEQFF.